These 6 T cell receptor beta chains were sequenced from one sample in a study of cytomegalovirus exposure and HLA in healthy donors. The table came from immunoSEQ multiplex PCR; TCRdb's copy has only in-frame clones and leaves some out. The sample carries 250,000 to 350,000 clones, 88% recorded once. The source material was PBMCs. These receptors were obtained from a woman aged 18 to 35 in good health and CMV-seronegative.

The chain recombines TRBV5-1 with TRBJ2-3; no reliable D call. Germline CDR1 SGHRS, CDR2 YFSETQ. CDR3 length: 13 amino acids. Between the trimmed V and J ends, which lost 6 bases and 1 base, there was a span of 9 bases. The CDR3 loop reads CASTVVGTDTQYF. The DNA for the CDR3 is TGCGCCAGCACCGTAGTGGGCACAGATACGCAGTATTTT.

The chain carries TRBV5-4 and TRBJ2-7, with D unresolved. In germline, CDR1 is SGHNT, CDR2 YYREEE (reference sequence). V lost 4 bases to trimming and J lost 5 bases, with 13 bases between them. CDR3 length equals 13 residues. CDR3 region: CASSPPRSHEQYF. CDR3 sequence (DNA): TGTGCCAGCAGCCCCCCTCGTAGCCACGAGCAGTACTTC.

This clone was recorded only once. V gene TRBV18 combines with J gene TRBJ1-1; TRBD1 matches 9 bases. This CDR3 has 17 residues. The trim removed 2 bases at V and 0 bases at J, leaving 7 bases unmatched. Germline V lookup: CDR1 KGHSH, CDR2 LQKENI. For the CDR3, the DNA is TGTGCCAGCTCACCATTGGACAGGGGAGACGTGAACACTGAAGCTTTCTTT. This sequence encodes CASSPLDRGDVNTEAFF.

There are a few counts of this clone. The CDR3 is CASSPDSGEQYF. CDR3 bases: TGTGCCAGCAGCCCGGACAGCGGAGAGCAGTACTTC. This sequence joins TRBV7-2 and TRBJ2-7, with D possibly matching TRBD1 (6 bases). The CDR3 loop spans 12 amino acids. From germline, CDR1 is SGHTA and CDR2 FQGNSA. Trimming removed 5 bases at V and 7 bases at J, with 12 bases between.

The CDR3 protein is CASSLGQGETYEQYF. The CDR3 region has the DNA TGTGCCAGCAGCTTAGGACAGGGGGAGACCTACGAGCAGTACTTC. The chain couples TRBV7-9 to TRBJ2-7; 9 bases map to TRBD1. This CDR3 spans 15 amino acids. J lost 2 bases, V lost 1 base, and 3 bases had no gene match. Germline lookup yields CDR1 SEHNR and CDR2 FQNEAQ (reference sequence). The full variable domain, rest sourced from reference TRBV7-9 and TRBJ2-7, is DTGVSQNPRHKITKRGQNVTFRCDPISEHNRLYWYRQTLGQGPEFLTYFQNEAQLEKSRLLSDRFSAERPKGSFSTLEIQRTEQGDSAMYLCASSLGQGETYEQYFGPGTRLTVT.

The rearrangement links TRBV2 to TRBJ2-1, with 9 positions matching TRBD2. Germline V gene sequence: CDR1 SNHLY, CDR2 FYNNEI. CDR3 size: 13 residues. With 6 bases clipped from V and 11 bases from J, the junction kept 8 bases outside the gene matches. CDR3 coding DNA: TGTGCCAGCAGCGCGGGGGGGGGTGTTAAGCAGTTCTTC. Protein sequence: CASSAGGGVKQFF.